This T cell receptor (beta chain) originates from a study of T cell repertoires in cytomegalovirus infection. Study in general: It was recently identified HLA-C-restricted and well-studied HLA-B-restricted CMV epitopes that the study used. Public signatures in TCR beta pointed to CMV infection and matching HLA type. Study conclusions and caveats: HLA-C-restricted CMV-specific TCR beta clonotypes were dominant in the ex vivo response.

TCRdb passed the reads through MiXCR, listing each CDR3 protein once. The repertoire holds about 920,000 distinct CDR3 sequences, roughly 30% seen once, with 13% in the top ten. This CDR3 is 16 amino acids long. V was clipped by 0 bases and J by 5 bases, with 16 bases between them. CDR1 is SNHLY, CDR2 FYNNEI, per germline. This clonotype was counted only a few times. The target antigen is unknown. The sample consisted of cultured CD8+ T cells from PBMCs, taken from culture after CMV antigen stimulation. This receptor was taken from a human donor in good health (CMV status not recorded). Some clones in this sample may be carry-over from other donors' samples. This sequence joins TRBV2 and TRBJ1-2, with D uncertain. For the CDR3, the DNA is TGTGCCAGCAGTGAAGCGCTTCCCCGCGGCCCTTATGGCTACACCTTC. It codes for CASSEALPRGPYGYTF.